The sequence of this T cell receptor beta chain was determined in a study of shared clonotypes between healthy human individuals (dated by TCRdb to about 2020). For the study in its entirety: The cohort included a few men and a couple of women between 18 and 49 years of age. For each donor, three plates each were used for CD4 naive and CD4 memory, two plates were used for CD8 naive, and one plate was used for CD8 memory. To estimate repertoire size and how much clonotype sharing occurs between individuals, the study deeply sequenced the blood TCR repertoires of roughly 5 healthy adults. Libraries were prepared and TCR repertoires were sequenced by different laboratories using diverse techniques, in order to increase sequencing depth and limit assay-specific biases. Between about 0.94 and 8.9 billion PBMCs per donor were obtained by leukapheresis. General conclusions and limits of the study: Rarefaction of sorted-subset datasets indicated incomplete sequencing despite the large sequencing depth. Higher generation probabilities were observed for clonotypes shared by all four sorted-subset donors than for non-shared clonotypes. Pairwise subsampling led to the expectation that sequencing depth would affect the degree of clonotype sharing among donors. Estimated clonotype richness was generally larger for naive than for memory subsets. Sampling was restricted to blood, and TCR repertoires in tissue are likely to differ from TCR repertoires in blood. Because the study included only a small number of donors, the genetic and exposure-history diversity represented was limited. Approximately 4.8% of naive CD4, around 4% of naive CD8, approximately 2% of memory CD4, and roughly 0.4% of memory CD8 clonotypes were shared across several donors.

Using the deep immunoSEQ assay, multiplex PCR amplified TCR CDR3 regions from genomic DNA. Genomic DNA extracted from each cell subset was distributed evenly over all wells of several immunoSEQ 96-well plates, and each plate served as one replicate. For sorted subsets, each replicate PCR was loaded with around 200 ng genomic DNA, equivalent to about 30,000 T cell genomes. The purified libraries were quantified using a Qubit 3.0 fluorometer, sized with a Bioanalyzer 2100, and then quantified again using the KAPA Library Quantification kit. Every immunoSEQ 96-well plate was sequenced on a dedicated single-read 150-cycle Illumina NextSeq 550 flow cell. In the authors' own workflow: Because only junctional sequences without quality scores were contained in the immunoSEQ output, filtering matching that applied to full-length reads could not be performed. Sequences were annotated with PyIR, a Python wrapper for IgBLAST v1.9, and V/J genes and CDR3 were assigned using IMGT germline references. Reads were filtered out if the reads had weak V/J assignments (E-value above 1e-6), no CDR3, stop codons, out-of-frame junctions, or ambiguous translated residues. V3J clonotypes were defined by identical inferred V gene, J gene, and CDR3 amino acid sequence. Percentage overlap between repertoires was calculated by dividing the number of shared unique clonotypes by the size of the smaller repertoire. RTK rarefaction, the Chao1 estimator, and Recon v2.1 estimates of unobserved clonotypes were used to assess repertoire richness. Generation probabilities for all TCRbeta clonotypes obtained by the gDNA method from a handful of donors were computed using OLGA. Entries here come from immuneACCESS through TCRdb and include only in-frame sequences with V and J called. Some clones fail to appear in such tables; in the studies checked, an unresolved V gene covers under half of the shortfall, and the cause of the remainder is unknown. V, J and clone size reflect that table, while D and trimming were determined from the DNA. The sample contains millions of clones, more than 80% of them found a single time. The ten largest make up 0.39% of the sample.

Healthy HIV-negative adults with no recently reported acute infections or vaccinations were included as donors. Only Caucasian adults living in Nashville, Tennessee, USA were represented among the donors. CD4+ T cells were enriched by magnetic negative selection; naive cells were then positively selected on CD45RA, and the negative fraction formed the memory subset. Blood was obtained by leukapheresis, after which PBMCs were separated by Ficoll-Histopaque density gradient centrifugation and cryopreserved in liquid nitrogen vapor phase. Analytical flow cytometry was used to check the purity and quantity of every magnetically sorted T cell population. Genomic DNA was isolated from every sorted fraction and measured by UV absorbance on a Nanodrop 2000c. With regard to this clone: The specificity of this receptor is unknown. Base qualities were left out, and no much larger clone turns up one base away.

The CDR3 runs 14 amino acids, cysteine and phenylalanine included. Just CDR3 DNA is preserved here, 42 bases in frame from base 1. The germline V end is reduced by 5 bases and the J end by 8 bases; junction bases left unmatched: 11. CDR1 is given as MNHEY and CDR2 as SVGAGI, both from the germline V gene. The material sequenced was naive CD4+ T cells from PBMCs. In light of the paper, this sample's cell subset or site label describes: CD45RA+ positively selected. The chain is made from TRBV6-5 and TRBJ1-2; the junction holds 7 bases that match TRBD1. The receptor was isolated from a man aged 18-30 years in good health. Some clones in this sample may be carry-over from other donors' samples. This receptor carries the CDR3 CASSGTVGRGGYTF. The DNA reads as follows: TGTGCCAGCAGTGGGACAGTCGGGAGAGGCGGCTACACCTTC.